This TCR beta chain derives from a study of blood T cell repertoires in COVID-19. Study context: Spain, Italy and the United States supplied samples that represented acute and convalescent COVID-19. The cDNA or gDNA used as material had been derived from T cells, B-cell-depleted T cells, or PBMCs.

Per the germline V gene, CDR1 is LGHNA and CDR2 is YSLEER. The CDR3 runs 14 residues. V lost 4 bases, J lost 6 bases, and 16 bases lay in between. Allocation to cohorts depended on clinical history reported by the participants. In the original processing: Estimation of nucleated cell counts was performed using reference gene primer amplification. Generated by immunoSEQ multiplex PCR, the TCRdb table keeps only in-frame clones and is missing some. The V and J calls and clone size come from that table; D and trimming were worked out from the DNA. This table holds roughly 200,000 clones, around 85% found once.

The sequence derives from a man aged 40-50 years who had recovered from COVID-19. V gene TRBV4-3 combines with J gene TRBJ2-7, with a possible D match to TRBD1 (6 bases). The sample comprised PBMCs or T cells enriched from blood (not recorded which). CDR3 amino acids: CASSPGTNSGEQYF. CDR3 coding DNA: TGCGCCAGCAGCCCTGGGACAAACTCGGGCGAGCAGTACTTC.